The present T cell receptor beta chain was sequenced within a study of blood T cell repertoires in COVID-19. Only in-frame clones appear in the TCRdb table, and some are missing; sequencing was by immunoSEQ multiplex PCR. The repertoire has more than 60,000 clones, around 88% of them found once; the top ten carry roughly 5%. Trimming shortened V by 4 bases and J by 6 bases, and 12 bases separated the two germline ends. The CDR3 loop spans 12 amino acids. Per germline, CDR1 SQVTM and CDR2 ANQGSEA. The chain couples TRBV29-1 to TRBJ1-2; a weak D match, TRBD1 (5 bases). Source material: peripheral blood. The TCR comes from an elderly woman with active or convalescent COVID-19. DNA for the CDR3: TGCAGCGTTGGGAGGGGTCAACATGGCTACACCTTC. It is translated as CSVGRGQHGYTF.